This T cell receptor (beta chain) was found in a study of control samples from healthy donors and cancer patients. CDR3 length equals 16 residues. Trimming took 11 bases from V and 5 from J; bases not matched to a gene: 20. The table came from immunoSEQ multiplex PCR; TCRdb's copy has only in-frame clones and leaves some out. The sample has around 140,000 clones, under 90% seen once; the top ten hold under 9%. This receptor was identified in a man over 45 with head and neck cancer. The rearrangement joins TRBV23-1 to TRBJ2-7; 8 bases agree with TRBD1. TRBV23-1 is annotated as an ORF whose role is uncertain. Sequencing input: PBMCs. The CDR3 nucleotides are TGCGCCCGGGATGGGACAGGAGGTCTCGGGGTCGACGAGCAGTACTTC. This gives the protein CARDGTGGLGVDEQYF.